The next 7 T cell receptor beta chains were all read from a single sample in a study of T cell repertoires in cytomegalovirus infection (dated 2019 in TCRdb). The treatment or condition label, as the study defines it: in vitro stimulation with specific CMV peptide epitopes to enrich CMV-specific T cells. TCRdb shows the sequencer as Illumina HiSeq 1500. The raw public reads went through TCRdb reprocessing: fastp at Q25, MiXCR clone calling, in-frame beta chains kept. A single entry per CDR3 protein holds the most common genes and DNA from its merged rows. This sample lists about 37,000 distinct CDR3 sequences; about 52% were detected once. The ten biggest clones cover 75% to 95% of the sample. These receptors have no known antigen. Sequenced here: CD8+ T cells from cultured PBMCs, sampled from culture after CMV antigen stimulation. All receptors come from a human donor in good health (CMV status not recorded). Some clones in this sample may be carry-over from other donors' samples.

In this sample, this clonotype turned up a few times. This chain uses TRBV27 with TRBJ2-7; D gene ambiguous. CDR1 and CDR2 (germline): MNHEY, SMNVEV (reference sequence). V lost 2 bases and J lost 0, with 8 bases in between. The CDR3 is 14 amino acids. Here the CDR3 DNA reads TGTGCCAGCAGTTTACCCGGGCCCTCCTACGAGCAGTACTTC. This translates into CASSLPGPSYEQYF.

This clonotype was observed once. A read error is possible here, since a much larger clone lies one base away. J is TRBJ2-1 and V is TRBV28, with 10 nucleotides matching TRBD1. The CDR3 is 16 amino acids. Germline CDR1 and CDR2: MDHEN and SYDVKM. The V gene end was trimmed by 10 bases and the J gene end by 10 bases; junction bases not matched to a gene: 19. CDR3 nucleotide sequence: TGTGCCACACGGGACAGGGGTGCAGTATTGTCCTACGAGCAGTTCTTC. Protein: CATRDRGAVLSYEQFF.

V usage is TRBV20-1 and J usage is TRBJ1-2, with 7 bases lining up with TRBD1. CDR1 and CDR2 from the germline V gene are DFQATT and SNEGSKA (reference sequence). V was pared by 3 bases and J by 8 bases, with 15 bases of the junction left unmatched. The CDR3 spans 15 residues. Written as DNA, the CDR3 is TGCAGTGCTAGGACGATCAGGGGGGCCTTTGGGGGCTACACCTTC. Translation gives CSARTIRGAFGGYTF.

The chain couples TRBV27 to TRBJ2-3; either TRBD1 or TRBD2 may supply D (5 bases each). The V gene's germline CDR1 is MNHEY and CDR2 SMNVEV (reference sequence). The CDR3 sequence is 15 residues long. V dropped 5 bases and J dropped 1 base, with 13 bases sitting between them. DNA for the CDR3: TGTGCCAGCAGTCCCCGGGGCAGGGGCACAGATACGCAGTATTTT. The encoded protein is CASSPRGRGTDTQYF.

V is TRBV7-3 and J is TRBJ2-5; 12 nucleotides match TRBD2. The CDR3 spans 15 residues. Germline trimming cut 5 bases from V and 4 bases from J; bases unmatched to any gene: 5. CDR1 and CDR2 from the germline V gene are SGHTA and FQGTGA. This chain's CDR3 is CASSRGGLAGETQYF. CDR3 DNA: TGTGCCAGCAGCCGAGGGGGACTAGCGGGAGAGACCCAGTACTTC. Looking up the rest from reference TRBV7-3 and TRBJ2-5 gives the full variable domain: GAGVSQTPSNKVTEKGKYVELRCDPISGHTALYWYRQSLGQGPEFLIYFQGTGAADDSGLPNDRFFAVRPEGSVSTLKIQRTERGDSAVYLCASSRGGLAGETQYFGPGTRLLVL.

This clonotype has only a few counts. The chain carries TRBV6-1 and TRBJ2-2; 8 bases match TRBD1. Trimming at V came to 6 bases and at J to 5 bases, leaving 5 bases not matched to a gene. CDR3 length: 14 amino acids. Germline CDR1 MNHNS, CDR2 SASEGT. The chain's CDR3 is CASRGTGGTGELFF. The CDR3 DNA is TGTGCCAGCAGAGGTACAGGGGGGACCGGGGAGCTGTTTTTT.

The chain employs TRBV9 and TRBJ2-1, with 8 bases aligning to TRBD1. V lost 6 bases and J lost 0; bases outside the gene matches: 5. CDR1 and CDR2 (germline): SGDLS, YYNGEE. This CDR3 has 15 amino acids. CDR3 sequence: CASTRGLYSYNEQFF. The CDR3 DNA sequence: TGTGCCAGCACCAGGGGGCTTTACTCCTACAATGAGCAGTTCTTC.